This TCR beta chain was recorded in a study of immune evolution from preneoplasia to lung adenocarcinoma. Turning to the study itself: HLA loss of heterozygosity: 6% to 7.5% AIS, about 15% MIA, around 33% ADC, none AAH.

Macro-dissection enriched premalignant or tumor cells before nucleic acid extraction. Sequenced by immunoSEQ multiplex PCR; TCRdb stores in-frame clones only, minus some. The table records about 6,100 clones, around four fifths of them present only once. Germline CDR1 SGHVS, CDR2 FQNEAQ. The CDR3 has 17 residues. The V end was cut by 2 bases, the J end by 0 bases, with 14 bases between. This clonotype was sampled from a person aged 50-75 years with lung adenocarcinoma. The sample comprised FFPE minimally invasive lung adenocarcinoma tissue. The gene calls are TRBV7-8 and TRBJ1-5; D may be TRBD1 (5 bases). The CDR3 sequence is CASSLLGTAGSNQPQHF. DNA for the CDR3: TGTGCCAGCAGCTTACTCGGGACCGCGGGTAGCAATCAGCCCCAGCATTTT.